The 30 T cell receptor beta chains in this list originate from one sample, sequenced in a study of blood T cells in healthy people across ages. The second PCR ran about 6 to 11 cycles with a sample-barcoded 5' primer and J-beta primers. TCRdb reprocessed the 5' RACE reads with MiXCR, giving one entry per CDR3 protein. The data hold about 570,000 distinct CDR3 sequences, with approximately 25% observed a single time. Source material: blood. These receptors all stem from a woman aged 70 to 79 in good health.

The chain joins TRBV15 to TRBJ1-2; TRBD1 might be the D (6 bases). This CDR3 has 15 amino acids. V lost 0 bases, J lost 8 bases, and 16 bases lay in between. CDR1 and CDR2 from the germline V gene are LNHNV and YYDKDF (reference sequence). CDR3 bases: TGTGCCACCAGCAGAGATGGTTCAGGGGTGGTCGGCTACACCTTC. It yields the protein CATSRDGSGVVGYTF.

V gene TRBV29-1 combines with J gene TRBJ2-1; D is perhaps TRBD2 (6 bases). The DNA matches TRBJ2-5 better at its end, which makes the J call doubtful. This CDR3 region has 14 residues. CDR1 is SQVTM and CDR2 is ANQGSEA in the germline V gene. CDR3 loop: CSVDRAEGGETQYF. CDR3 nucleotide sequence: TGCAGCGTTGACCGGGCGGAGGGCGGGGAGACCCAGTACTTC.

V gene TRBV2 combines with J gene TRBJ2-2, with a possible D match to TRBD2 (6 bases). V was trimmed by 5 bases and J by 8 bases, leaving 18 bases between them. The CDR3 spans 15 residues. Germline loops: CDR1 SNHLY, CDR2 FYNNEI. For the CDR3, the DNA is TGTGCCAGCAGTTCATCGGGGAGGCCCCAAGGGGAGCTGTTTTTT. Encoded protein: CASSSSGRPQGELFF.

A few counts support this clonotype. CDR3 DNA: TGTGCCATCAGGGAGACAGGGCCCATCTACGAGCAGTACTTC. Translated, it gives CAIRETGPIYEQYF. The gene calls are TRBV10-3 and TRBJ2-7, with 7 bases aligning to TRBD1. The CDR3 loop spans 14 amino acids. Trimming cost V 6 bases and J 3 bases; bases outside gene matches: 8. Germline V gene data show CDR1 as ENHRY and CDR2 as SYGVKD.

This clonotype was seen a handful of times. This chain joins TRBV7-2 and TRBJ2-2; 10 nucleotides line up with TRBD2. Germline values: CDR1 SGHTA, CDR2 FQGNSA. J was trimmed by 5 bases and V by 2 bases; bases with no gene match: 11. CDR3 size: 18 residues. The CDR3 loop is CASSLTRELAGVTGELFF. The CDR3 bases are TGTGCCAGCAGCTTAACCAGAGAGCTAGCGGGGGTTACCGGGGAGCTGTTTTTT.

This clonotype has more than one count but fewer than ten. One junction end disagrees with the germline gene, perhaps due to a read error. V is TRBV18 and J is TRBJ2-3; a possible D gene is TRBD2 (5 bases). Germline values: CDR1 KGHSH, CDR2 LQKENI. The CDR3 totals 13 residues. In DNA form, the CDR3 reads TGTGCCAGCTCACCGGGGAGCACAGATGCGCAGTATTTT. The encoded protein is CASSPGSTDAQYF. Looking up the rest from reference TRBV18 and TRBJ2-3 gives the full variable domain: NAGVMQNPRHLVRRRGQEARLRCSPMKGHSHVYWYRQLPEEGLKFMVYLQKENIIDESGMPKERFSAEFPKEGPSILRIQQVVRGDSAAYFCASSPGSTDAQYFGPGTRLTVL.

The rearrangement uses TRBV6-5 and TRBJ1-2; a weak D match, TRBD1 (6 bases). CDR1 and CDR2 from the germline V gene are MNHEY and SVGAGI. The V end was cut by 2 bases, the J end by 2 bases, with 12 bases between. This CDR3 contains 15 residues. CDR3 amino acids: CASSYDPQGNYGYTF. Written as DNA, the CDR3 is TGTGCCAGCAGTTACGATCCCCAGGGGAACTATGGCTACACCTTC.

The gene calls are TRBV29-1 and TRBJ1-2; D gene uncertain. The CDR3 contains 12 residues. Between the trimmed V and J ends, which lost 7 bases and 2 bases, there was a span of 11 bases. Germline CDR1 and CDR2: SQVTM and ANQGSEA. The chain's CDR3 is CSAETANYGYTF. CDR3 bases: TGCAGCGCCGAAACAGCCAACTATGGCTACACCTTC. The whole variable domain, remainder taken from reference TRBV29-1 and TRBJ1-2, is SAVISQKPSRDICQRGTSLTIQCQVDSQVTMMFWYRQQPGQSLTLIATANQGSEATYESGFVIDKFPISRPNLTFSTLTVSNMSPEDSSIYLCSAETANYGYTFGSGTRLTVV.

This clonotype was counted a few times. The V call is TRBV5-1, the J call TRBJ2-5, with TRBD1 matching 7 bases. V lost 0 bases, J lost 9 bases, and 8 bases stayed unmatched. This CDR3 is 14 amino acids long. The germline gives CDR1 SGHRS, CDR2 YFSETQ. CDR3 DNA: TGCGCCAGCAGCTTGGAGACAGGGCTTTTGGCCCAGTACTTC. Amino acids: CASSLETGLLAQYF. The variable domain in full, with the rest retrieved from reference TRBV5-1 and TRBJ2-5, is KAGVTQTPRYLIKTRGQQVTLSCSPISGHRSVSWYQQTPGQGLQFLFEYFSETQRNKGNFPGRFSGRQFSNSRSEMNVSTLELGDSALYLCASSLETGLLAQYFGPGTRLLVL.

This clonotype has a handful of counts. The chain recombines TRBV14 with TRBJ2-5; tentative D call: TRBD2 (5 bases). CDR3 size: 12 residues. V gave up 2 bases and J gave up 7 bases, with 8 bases separating them. Per the germline V gene, CDR1 is SGHDN and CDR2 is FVKESK. The CDR3 reads CASSQLGLTQYF. CDR3 DNA sequence: TGTGCCAGCAGCCAACTAGGACTGACCCAGTACTTC.

The chain employs TRBV30 and TRBJ2-7, with no clear D. Deletions cut 3 bases from V and 9 bases from J, with 15 bases between. CDR1 and CDR2 (germline): GTSNPN, SVGIG (reference sequence). This CDR3 has 12 residues. CDR3 coding DNA: TGTGCCTGGAGACGGTCTGGAGAGAGGCAGTACTTC. This sequence encodes CAWRRSGERQYF. The full variable domain, with the rest looked up from reference TRBV30 and TRBJ2-7, is SQTIHQWPATLVQPVGSPLSLECTVEGTSNPNLYWYRQAAGRGLQLLFYSVGIGQISSEVPQNLSASRPQDRQFILSSKKLLLSDSGFYLCAWRRSGERQYFGPGTRLTVT.

This clonotype was observed a handful of times. The chain combines TRBV7-2 with TRBJ1-2; D is undetermined. Germline assignment: CDR1 SGHTA and CDR2 FQGNSA. The CDR3 is 13 residues long. The V end lost 7 bases, the J end lost 0 bases, and 9 bases lay between the germline ends. CDR3 protein: CASKVRANYGYTF. DNA of the CDR3: TGTGCCAGCAAAGTCAGAGCTAACTATGGCTACACCTTC.

The rearrangement joins TRBV4-3 to TRBJ2-1; 13 bases line up with TRBD2. Germline V gene lookup returns CDR1 LGHNA and CDR2 YSLEER. V shed 0 bases and J 7 bases; nucleotides not matched to a gene: 9. The CDR3 is 18 amino acids. In DNA, the CDR3 is TGCGCCAGCAGCCAAGACCCTCCACTAGCGGGGGGGCCTAATGAGCAGTTCTTC. It is translated as CASSQDPPLAGGPNEQFF.

The chain recombines TRBV20-1 with TRBJ1-1; 7 bases fit TRBD1. V lost 3 bases and J lost 1; bases outside the gene matches: 11. The germline gives CDR1 DFQATT, CDR2 SNEGSKA (reference sequence). The CDR3 totals 16 residues. CDR3 nucleotides: TGCAGTGCTAGTTCTAGGGGGCGCGGGGGGAACACTGAAGCTTTCTTT. This translates into CSASSRGRGGNTEAFF.

As concerns this clonotype: A read error may produce the germline difference seen at one junction end. The chain joins TRBV7-7 to TRBJ2-1, with a weak D call TRBD2 (6 bases). Germline V CDR1 and CDR2: SSHAT, FNYEAQ (reference sequence). CDR3 size: 15 residues. CDR3 sequence: CASSLGAGAGSEQFF. CDR3 nucleotides: TGTGCTAGCAGCTTAGGAGCTGGGGCGGGGAGTGAGCAGTTCTTC.

V is TRBV6-1 and J is TRBJ2-5; D might be TRBD1 (6 bases). The CDR3 covers 15 residues. Germline V gene sequence: CDR1 MNHNS, CDR2 SASEGT. Trimming pared 3 bases from V and 1 base from J, leaving 12 bases between. CDR3: CASSEGAASQETQYF. CDR3 nucleotide sequence: TGTGCCAGCAGTGAGGGGGCAGCCTCCCAAGAGACCCAGTACTTC.

The chain is built from TRBV5-1 and TRBJ2-1, with 11 bases aligning to TRBD2. The V segment lost 0 bases and the J segment 4 bases; nucleotides outside the gene matches: 9. There are 18 residues in the CDR3. Germline V gene data show CDR1 as SGHRS and CDR2 as YFSETQ. This chain's CDR3 is CASSLVPQLAGAYNEQFF. The DNA for the CDR3 is TGCGCCAGCAGCTTGGTCCCCCAACTAGCGGGGGCTTACAATGAGCAGTTCTTC.

This clonotype was picked up a small number of times. The genes are TRBV5-4 and TRBJ1-1, with TRBD1 identical over 8 bases. V shed 2 bases, J shed 8 bases, and the junction held 8 bases outside the gene matches. Germline V CDR1 and CDR2: SGHNT, YYREEE (reference sequence). CDR3 length: 14 residues. The CDR3 bases are TGTGCCAGCAGCTTCGGTACAAGGGACAGGGAAGCTTTCTTT. This encodes CASSFGTRDREAFF.

A few counts support this clonotype. The chain has TRBV5-1 and TRBJ1-6; 7 positions match TRBD1. CDR1 is SGHRS, CDR2 YFSETQ, per germline. The CDR3 is made up of 17 amino acids. J lost 9 bases, V lost 4 bases, and 16 bases had no gene match. Here the CDR3 DNA reads TGCGCCAGCAGCACCTCTCACAGACAGGGAGCAGGTTCACCCCTCCACTTT. It specifies CASSTSHRQGAGSPLHF.

This clonotype was seen a handful of times. V usage is TRBV7-9 and J usage is TRBJ2-4; possibly TRBD1 for D (6 bases). Deletions cut 3 bases from V and 5 bases from J, with 14 bases between. This CDR3 contains 15 residues. Germline V lookup: CDR1 SEHNR, CDR2 FQNEAQ (reference sequence). The chain's CDR3 is CASSFSTGGENIQYF. The CDR3 DNA is TGTGCCAGCAGCTTTTCCACTGGGGGCGAAAACATTCAGTACTTC.

This chain connects TRBV19 to TRBJ1-5; a weak D match, TRBD1 (5 bases). Trimming stripped 1 base from V and 1 base from J, with 14 bases between. The CDR3 extends over 17 amino acids. The V gene's germline CDR1 is LNHDA and CDR2 SQIVND (reference sequence). The CDR3 spells CASSIVRGAESNQPQHF. The CDR3 DNA reads TGTGCCAGTAGTATAGTTCGGGGCGCGGAGAGCAATCAGCCCCAGCATTTT. The full variable domain, rest sourced from reference TRBV19 and TRBJ1-5, is DGGITQSPKYLFRKEGQNVTLSCEQNLNHDAMYWYRQDPGQGLRLIYYSQIVNDFQKGDIAEGYSVSREKKESFPLTVTSAQKNPTAFYLCASSIVRGAESNQPQHFGDGTRLSIL.

The J gene is TRBJ1-3, the V gene TRBV19, with D possibly matching TRBD1 (5 bases). With 3 bases removed from V and 4 bases from J, the gap between germline ends came to 13 bases. Germline lookup yields CDR1 LNHDA and CDR2 SQIVND (reference sequence). The CDR3 is 15 residues long. The CDR3 sequence: CASSMMGTRGNTIYF. CDR3 in DNA: TGTGCCAGTAGTATGATGGGGACCAGAGGAAACACCATATATTTT.

This clonotype was recorded at least ten times. The genes are TRBV2 and TRBJ1-5; no clear D gene. Germline CDR1 reads SNHLY; CDR2 reads FYNNEI. The V end lost 7 bases, the J end lost 3 bases, and 13 bases lay between the germline ends. The CDR3 totals 14 residues. Here the CDR3 reads CASKGSFTNQPQHF. The CDR3 bases are TGTGCCAGCAAGGGCAGTTTCACCAATCAGCCCCAGCATTTT.

The V call is TRBV7-2, the J call TRBJ2-5, with no clear D. The V gene's germline CDR1 is SGHTA and CDR2 FQGNSA. V was clipped by 1 base and J by 5 bases, with 17 bases between them. The CDR3 has 16 residues. This CDR3 is CASSLGVVREWETQYF. Written as DNA, the CDR3 is TGTGCCAGCAGCTTAGGTGTCGTAAGGGAATGGGAGACCCAGTACTTC.

This clonotype has only a few counts. The V gene is TRBV20-1, the J gene TRBJ2-3; a weak D match, TRBD2 (5 bases). This CDR3 has 16 residues. Germline assignment: CDR1 DFQATT and CDR2 SNEGSKA (reference sequence). Trimming shortened V by 0 bases and J by 1 base, and 14 bases separated the two germline ends. The CDR3 bases are TGCAGTGCTAGAGATACCGGGGATTATGGCACAGATACGCAGTATTTT. This encodes CSARDTGDYGTDTQYF.

J is TRBJ2-1 and V is TRBV29-1; 11 bases align to TRBD2. In germline, CDR1 is SQVTM, CDR2 ANQGSEA. This CDR3 is 12 amino acids long. V trimming: 4 bases; J trimming: 9 bases; junction bases outside the gene matches: 2. The CDR3 DNA sequence: TGCAGCGTTGGTGGACTAGCGGGTGAGCAGTTCTTC. The encoded protein is CSVGGLAGEQFF.

This clonotype was observed a few times. The chain couples TRBV5-1 to TRBJ2-3, with 12 bases identical to TRBD1. With 9 bases clipped from V and 6 bases from J, the junction kept 8 bases outside the gene matches. CDR1 is SGHRS, CDR2 YFSETQ, per germline. The CDR3 has 14 residues. This CDR3 is CATAGTGGSDTQYF. DNA for the CDR3: TGCGCCACCGCCGGGACAGGGGGCTCCGATACGCAGTATTTT.

This clonotype was counted a few times. The genes are TRBV6-2 or TRBV6-3 and TRBJ1-5; TRBD1 is a possible D gene (5 bases). CDR3 length equals 15 residues. Germline lookup yields CDR1 MNHEY and CDR2 SVGEGT. The ends were cut back, 2 bases at V and 6 bases at J, with 14 bases in the middle. The CDR3 loop reads CASSYMDGGGQPQHF. The CDR3 DNA follows: TGTGCCAGCAGTTACATGGACGGGGGTGGTCAGCCCCAGCATTTT.

V and J are TRBV7-9 and TRBJ2-2; 8 bases agree with TRBD1. This CDR3 is 17 amino acids long. V lost 4 bases, J lost 4 bases, and 11 bases stayed unmatched. Germline assignment: CDR1 SEHNR and CDR2 FQNEAQ (reference sequence). In DNA form, the CDR3 reads TGTGCCAGCAGCTCGGTGGTCACAGGGGGAGGCACCGGGGAGCTGTTTTTT. Protein product: CASSSVVTGGGTGELFF.

Here the CDR3 reads CASSLRLAASTDTQYF. The CDR3 DNA reads as TGTGCCAGCAGCCTGCGACTAGCGGCTAGCACAGATACGCAGTATTTT. This chain uses TRBV7-2 with TRBJ2-3; TRBD2 matches at 9 bases. The ends lost 5 bases at V and 0 bases at J; junction bases unmatched: 6. The CDR3 extends over 16 amino acids. Germline lookup yields CDR1 SGHTA and CDR2 FQGNSA.